There are a few counts of the clone carrying this TCR beta chain. What it recognizes is unknown. This sample stems from a study of cytomegalovirus exposure and HLA in healthy donors. The study, taken as a whole, reports: The study put about 180 TCR beta chains on its list as cytomegalovirus-associated. Differences between HLA loci emerged in a later analysis of TCR association rates, with DRB1 most and HLA-C fewest.

The primer mix had 60 Vbeta and 13 Jbeta primers. As originally analysed: An analysis performed later counted 60 million to 90 million unique TCR beta chains (roughly 10 million of them shared). The protocol was immunoSEQ multiplex PCR, while the TCRdb copy is restricted to in-frame clones and leaves out a portion. D and trimming come from the DNA, and the V and J calls and clone size come from that table. The sample shows around 120,000 clones, 15% of them seen only once. This TCR derives from a woman between 18 and 29 years old in good health and CMV-seronegative. What was sequenced was PBMCs.

CDR3: CASSRTFGDRSGANVLTF. The CDR3 DNA reads as TGTGCCAGCAGTAGGACCTTCGGGGATCGGTCTGGGGCCAACGTCCTGACTTTC. The genes are TRBV5-4 and TRBJ2-6, with D tentatively TRBD2 (5 bases). V shed 5 bases and J shed 1 base, with 19 bases lying between them. Per the germline V gene, CDR1 is SGHNT and CDR2 is YYREEE (reference sequence). CDR3 size: 18 residues. The variable domain in full, with the rest retrieved from reference TRBV5-4 and TRBJ2-6, is ETGVTQSPTHLIKTRGQQVTLRCSSQSGHNTVSWYQQALGQGPQFIFQYYREEENGRGNFPPRFSGLQFPNYSSELNVNALELDDSALYLCASSRTFGDRSGANVLTFGAGSRLTVL.